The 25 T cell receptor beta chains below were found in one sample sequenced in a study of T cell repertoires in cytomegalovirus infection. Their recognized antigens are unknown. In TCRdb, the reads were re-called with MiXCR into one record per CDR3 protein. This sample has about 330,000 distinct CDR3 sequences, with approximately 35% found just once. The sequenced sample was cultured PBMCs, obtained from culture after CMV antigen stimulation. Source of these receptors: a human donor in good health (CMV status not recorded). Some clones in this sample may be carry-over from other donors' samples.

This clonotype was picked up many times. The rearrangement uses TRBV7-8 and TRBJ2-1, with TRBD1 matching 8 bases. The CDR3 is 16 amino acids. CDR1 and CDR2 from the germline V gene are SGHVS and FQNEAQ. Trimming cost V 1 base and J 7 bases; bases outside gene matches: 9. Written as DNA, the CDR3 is TGTGCCAGCAGCTTAGAACGGACAGGGAGTGAAAATGAGCAGTTCTTC. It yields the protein CASSLERTGSENEQFF. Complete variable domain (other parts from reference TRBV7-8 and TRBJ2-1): GAGVSQSPRYKVAKRGQDVALRCDPISGHVSLFWYQQALGQGPEFLTYFQNEAQLDKSGLPSDRFFAERPEGSVSTLKIQRTQQEDSAVYLCASSLERTGSENEQFFGPGTRLTVL.

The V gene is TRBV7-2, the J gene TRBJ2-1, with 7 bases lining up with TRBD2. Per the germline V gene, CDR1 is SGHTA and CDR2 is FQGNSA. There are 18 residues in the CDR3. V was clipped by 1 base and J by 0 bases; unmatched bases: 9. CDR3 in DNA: TGTGCCAGCAGCTTAGTGAGGGCACTAGCGAGCTCCTACAATGAGCAGTTCTTC. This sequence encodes CASSLVRALASSYNEQFF. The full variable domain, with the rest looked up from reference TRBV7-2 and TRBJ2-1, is GAGVSQSPSNKVTEKGKDVELRCDPISGHTALYWYRQSLGQGLEFLIYFQGNSAPDKSGLPSDRFSAERTGGSVSTLTIQRTQQEDSAVYLCASSLVRALASSYNEQFFGPGTRLTVL.

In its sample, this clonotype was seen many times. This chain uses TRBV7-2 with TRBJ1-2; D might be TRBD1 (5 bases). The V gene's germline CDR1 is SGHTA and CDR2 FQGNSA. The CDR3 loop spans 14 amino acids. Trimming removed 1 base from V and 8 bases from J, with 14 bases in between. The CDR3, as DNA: TGTGCCAGCAGCTTAGATACGGGGCGCCCGGGCTACACCTTC. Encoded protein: CASSLDTGRPGYTF. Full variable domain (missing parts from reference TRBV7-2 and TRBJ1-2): GAGVSQSPSNKVTEKGKDVELRCDPISGHTALYWYRQSLGQGLEFLIYFQGNSAPDKSGLPSDRFSAERTGGSVSTLTIQRTQQEDSAVYLCASSLDTGRPGYTFGSGTRLTVV.

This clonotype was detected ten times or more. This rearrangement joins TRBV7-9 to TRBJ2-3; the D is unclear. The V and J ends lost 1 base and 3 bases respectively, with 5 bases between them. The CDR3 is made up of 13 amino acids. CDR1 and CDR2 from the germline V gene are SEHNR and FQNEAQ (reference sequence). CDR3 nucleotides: TGTGCCAGCAGCTTAGAGGGTACAGATACGCAGTATTTT. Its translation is CASSLEGTDTQYF.

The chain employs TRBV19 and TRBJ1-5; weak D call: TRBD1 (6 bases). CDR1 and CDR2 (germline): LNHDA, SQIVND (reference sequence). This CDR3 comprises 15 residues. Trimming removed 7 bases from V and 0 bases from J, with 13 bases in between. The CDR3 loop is CASTWGAFSNQPQHF. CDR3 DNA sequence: TGTGCCAGTACCTGGGGGGCCTTTAGCAATCAGCCCCAGCATTTT.

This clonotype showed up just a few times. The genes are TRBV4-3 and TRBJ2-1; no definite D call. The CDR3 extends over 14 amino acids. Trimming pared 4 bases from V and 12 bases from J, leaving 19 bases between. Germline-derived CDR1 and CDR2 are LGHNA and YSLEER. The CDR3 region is CASSPDLTIAGQFF. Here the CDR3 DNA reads TGCGCCAGCAGCCCGGACCTAACCATTGCTGGGCAGTTCTTC.

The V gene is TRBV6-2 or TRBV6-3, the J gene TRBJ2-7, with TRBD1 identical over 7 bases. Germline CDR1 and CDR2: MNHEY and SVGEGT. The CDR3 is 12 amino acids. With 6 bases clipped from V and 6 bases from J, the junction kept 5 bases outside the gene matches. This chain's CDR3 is CASSRTGAEQYV. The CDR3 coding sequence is TGTGCCAGCAGCCGAACAGGGGCCGAGCAGTACGTC.

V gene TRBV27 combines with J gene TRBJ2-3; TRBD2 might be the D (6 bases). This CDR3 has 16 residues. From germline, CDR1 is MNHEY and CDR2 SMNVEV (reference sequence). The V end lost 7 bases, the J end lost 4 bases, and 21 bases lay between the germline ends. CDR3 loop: CASTPGTPPGADTQYF. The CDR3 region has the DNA TGTGCCAGCACCCCCGGAACTCCCCCGGGGGCAGATACGCAGTATTTT.

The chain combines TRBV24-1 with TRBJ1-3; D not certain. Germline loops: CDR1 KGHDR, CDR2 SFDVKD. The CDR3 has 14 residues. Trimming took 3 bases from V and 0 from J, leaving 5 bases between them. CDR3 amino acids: CATSDPSSGNTIYF. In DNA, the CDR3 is TGTGCCACCAGTGATCCTTCCTCTGGAAACACCATATATTTT.

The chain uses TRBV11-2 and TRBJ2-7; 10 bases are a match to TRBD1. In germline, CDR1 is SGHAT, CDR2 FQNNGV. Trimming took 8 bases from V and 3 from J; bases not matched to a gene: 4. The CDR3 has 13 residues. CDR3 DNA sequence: TGTGCCAGCGGGACAGGGGCGAACTACGAGCAGTACTTC. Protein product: CASGTGANYEQYF.

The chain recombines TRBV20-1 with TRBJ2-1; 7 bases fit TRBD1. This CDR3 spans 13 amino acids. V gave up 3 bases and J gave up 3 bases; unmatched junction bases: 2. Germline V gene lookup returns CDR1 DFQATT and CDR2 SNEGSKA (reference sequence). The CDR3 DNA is TGCAGTGCTAGGGGACAGAACTACAATGAGCAGTTCTTC. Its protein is CSARGQNYNEQFF.

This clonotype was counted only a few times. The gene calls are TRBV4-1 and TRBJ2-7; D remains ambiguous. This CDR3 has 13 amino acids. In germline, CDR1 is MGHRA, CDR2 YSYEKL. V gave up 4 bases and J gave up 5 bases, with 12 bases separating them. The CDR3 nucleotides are TGCGCCAGCAGCCCCGACCTGAGGAACGAGCAGTACGTC. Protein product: CASSPDLRNEQYV.

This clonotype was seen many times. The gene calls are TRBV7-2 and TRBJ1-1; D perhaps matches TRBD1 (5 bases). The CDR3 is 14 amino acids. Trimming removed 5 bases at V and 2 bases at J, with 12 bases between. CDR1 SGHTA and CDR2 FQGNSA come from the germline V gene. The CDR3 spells CASSPGQVNTEAFF. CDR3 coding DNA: TGTGCCAGCAGCCCGGGGCAGGTAAACACTGAAGCTTTCTTT. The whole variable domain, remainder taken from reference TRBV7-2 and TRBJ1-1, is GAGVSQSPSNKVTEKGKDVELRCDPISGHTALYWYRQSLGQGLEFLIYFQGNSAPDKSGLPSDRFSAERTGGSVSTLTIQRTQQEDSAVYLCASSPGQVNTEAFFGQGTRLTVV.

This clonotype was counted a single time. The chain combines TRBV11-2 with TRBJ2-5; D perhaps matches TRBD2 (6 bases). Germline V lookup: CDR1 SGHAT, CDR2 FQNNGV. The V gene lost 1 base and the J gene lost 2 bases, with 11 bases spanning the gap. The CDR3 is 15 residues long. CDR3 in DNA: TGTGCCAGCAGCTTAGCCGGGAGTCAACAAGAGACCCAGTACTTC. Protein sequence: CASSLAGSQQETQYF.

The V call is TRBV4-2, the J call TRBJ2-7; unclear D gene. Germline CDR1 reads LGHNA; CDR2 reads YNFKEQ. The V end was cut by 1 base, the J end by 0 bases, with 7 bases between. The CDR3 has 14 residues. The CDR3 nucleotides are TGTGCCAGCAGCCAAGGTCAGAGCTCCTACGAGCAGTACGTC. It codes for CASSQGQSSYEQYV.

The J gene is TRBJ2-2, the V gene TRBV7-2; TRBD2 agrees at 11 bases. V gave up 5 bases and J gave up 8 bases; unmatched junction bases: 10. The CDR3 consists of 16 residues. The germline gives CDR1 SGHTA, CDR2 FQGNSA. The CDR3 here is CASSQRLAGPSGELFF. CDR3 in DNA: TGTGCCAGCAGCCAACGACTAGCGGGGCCCTCTGGGGAGCTGTTTTTT.

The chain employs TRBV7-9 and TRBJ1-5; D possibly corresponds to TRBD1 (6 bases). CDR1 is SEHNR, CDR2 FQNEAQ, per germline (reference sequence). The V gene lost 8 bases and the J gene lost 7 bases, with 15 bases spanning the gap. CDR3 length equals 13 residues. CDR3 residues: CASGEQGGQPQHF. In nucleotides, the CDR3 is TGTGCCAGCGGAGAACAGGGAGGCCAGCCCCAGCATTTT.

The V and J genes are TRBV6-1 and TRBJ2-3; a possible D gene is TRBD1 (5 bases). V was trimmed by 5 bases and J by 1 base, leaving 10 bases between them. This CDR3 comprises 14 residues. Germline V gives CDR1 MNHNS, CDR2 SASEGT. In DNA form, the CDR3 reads TGTGCCAGCAGTCAGGGCAGGGGCACAGATACGCAGTATTTT. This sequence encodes CASSQGRGTDTQYF.

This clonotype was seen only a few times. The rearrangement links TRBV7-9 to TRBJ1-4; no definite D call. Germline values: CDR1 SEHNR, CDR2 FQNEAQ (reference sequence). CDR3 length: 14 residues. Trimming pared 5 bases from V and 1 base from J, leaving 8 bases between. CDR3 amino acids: CASSPLGTNEKLFF. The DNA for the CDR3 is TGTGCCAGCAGCCCGCTCGGAACTAATGAAAAACTGTTTTTT.

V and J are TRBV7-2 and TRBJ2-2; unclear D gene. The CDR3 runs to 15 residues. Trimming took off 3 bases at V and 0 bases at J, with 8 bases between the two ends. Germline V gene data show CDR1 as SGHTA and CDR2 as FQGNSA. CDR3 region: CASSFNSPNTGELFF. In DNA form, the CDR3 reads TGTGCCAGCAGCTTTAACAGCCCGAACACCGGGGAGCTGTTTTTT.

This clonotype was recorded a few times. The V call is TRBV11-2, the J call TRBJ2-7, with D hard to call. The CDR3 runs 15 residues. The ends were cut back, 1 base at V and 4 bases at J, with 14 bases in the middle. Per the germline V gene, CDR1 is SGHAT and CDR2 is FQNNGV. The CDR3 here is CASSLGPQAEYEQYV. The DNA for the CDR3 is TGTGCCAGCAGCTTAGGACCCCAGGCTGAATACGAGCAGTACGTC.

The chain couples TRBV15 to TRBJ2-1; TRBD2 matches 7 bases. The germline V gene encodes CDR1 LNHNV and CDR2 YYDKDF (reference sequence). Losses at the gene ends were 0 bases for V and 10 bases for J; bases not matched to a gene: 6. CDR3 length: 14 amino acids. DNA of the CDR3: TGTGCCACCAGCAGAGATCTTAACGGGAGGGAGCAGTTCTTC. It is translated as CATSRDLNGREQFF.

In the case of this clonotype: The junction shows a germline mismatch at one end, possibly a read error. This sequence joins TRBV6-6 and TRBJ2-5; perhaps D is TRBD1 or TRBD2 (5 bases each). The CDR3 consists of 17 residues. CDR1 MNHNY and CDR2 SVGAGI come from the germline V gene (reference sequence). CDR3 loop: CASSYSVNPGRKETQYF. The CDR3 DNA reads TGTGCCAGCAGCTACTCAGTTAATCCGGGACGGAAAGAGACCCAGTACTTC.

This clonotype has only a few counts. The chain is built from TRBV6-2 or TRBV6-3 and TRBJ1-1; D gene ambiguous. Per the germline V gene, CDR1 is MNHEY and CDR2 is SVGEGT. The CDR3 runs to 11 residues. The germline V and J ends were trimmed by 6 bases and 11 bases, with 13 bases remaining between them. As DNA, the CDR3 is TGTGCCAGCAGCCGCAGTCAGGAGGCTTTCTTT. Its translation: CASSRSQEAFF.

CDR3 protein: CASSLGERQETQYF. The CDR3 region has the DNA TGCGCCAGCAGCTTGGGTGAGCGGCAAGAGACCCAGTACTTC. The rearrangement links TRBV5-1 to TRBJ2-5, with D perhaps TRBD2 (5 bases). The CDR3 covers 14 residues. The germline V gene has CDR1 SGHRS and CDR2 YFSETQ. Deletions cut 0 bases from V and 2 bases from J, with 8 bases between.